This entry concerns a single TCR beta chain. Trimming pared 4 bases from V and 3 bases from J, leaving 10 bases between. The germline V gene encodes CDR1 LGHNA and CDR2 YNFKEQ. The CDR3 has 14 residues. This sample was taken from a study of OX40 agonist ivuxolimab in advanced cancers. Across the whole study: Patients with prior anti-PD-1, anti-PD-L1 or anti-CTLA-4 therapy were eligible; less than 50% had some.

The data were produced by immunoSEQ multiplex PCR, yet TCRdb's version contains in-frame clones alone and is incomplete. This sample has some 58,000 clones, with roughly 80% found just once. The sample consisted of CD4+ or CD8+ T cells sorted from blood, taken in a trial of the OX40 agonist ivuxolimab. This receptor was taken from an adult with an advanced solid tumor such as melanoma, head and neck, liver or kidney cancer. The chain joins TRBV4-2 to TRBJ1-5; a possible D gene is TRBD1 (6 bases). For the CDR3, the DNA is TGTGCCAGCAGCCTTACAGGGTACAATCAGCCCCAGCATTTT. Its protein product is CASSLTGYNQPQHF.